This T cell receptor beta chain was profiled in a study of neoadjuvant anti-PD-1 for oral cavity cancer. Germline V gene data show CDR1 as MNHEY and CDR2 as SVGAGI. The CDR3 loop spans 14 amino acids. Trimming removed 7 bases at V and 5 bases at J, with 15 bases between. The assay was immunoSEQ multiplex PCR, and TCRdb's table has in-frame clones only and misses some. The sample lists tens of thousands of clones, roughly 80% occurring once. J is TRBJ1-3 and V is TRBV6-5; no clear D. The source material was PBMCs, sampled before nivolumab (anti-PD-1) treatment. The receptor was isolated from a person aged 35-79 years with oral cavity squamous cell carcinoma. This CDR3 reads CASMATGERNTIYF. CDR3 nucleotide sequence: TGTGCCAGCATGGCTACCGGGGAAAGAAACACCATATATTTT.